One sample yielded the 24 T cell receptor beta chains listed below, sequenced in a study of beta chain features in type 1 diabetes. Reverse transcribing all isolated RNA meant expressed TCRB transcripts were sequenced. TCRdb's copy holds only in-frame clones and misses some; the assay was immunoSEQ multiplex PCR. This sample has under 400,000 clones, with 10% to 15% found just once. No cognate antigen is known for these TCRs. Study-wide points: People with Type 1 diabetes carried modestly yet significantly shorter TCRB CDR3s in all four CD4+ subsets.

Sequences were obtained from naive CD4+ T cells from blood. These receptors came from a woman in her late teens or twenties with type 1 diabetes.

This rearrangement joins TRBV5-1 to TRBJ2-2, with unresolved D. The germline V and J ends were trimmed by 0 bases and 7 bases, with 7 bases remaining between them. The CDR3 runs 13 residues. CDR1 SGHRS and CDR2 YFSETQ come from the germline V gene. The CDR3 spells CASSLGPGGELFF. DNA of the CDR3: TGCGCCAGCAGCTTGGGTCCCGGCGGGGAGCTGTTTTTT.

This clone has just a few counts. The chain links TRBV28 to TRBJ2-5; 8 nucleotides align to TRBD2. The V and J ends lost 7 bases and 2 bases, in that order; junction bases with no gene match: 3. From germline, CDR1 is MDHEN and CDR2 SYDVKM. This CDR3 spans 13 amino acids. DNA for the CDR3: TGTGCCAGCATCCGGGGGGGGCAAGAGACCCAGTACTTC. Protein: CASIRGGQETQYF.

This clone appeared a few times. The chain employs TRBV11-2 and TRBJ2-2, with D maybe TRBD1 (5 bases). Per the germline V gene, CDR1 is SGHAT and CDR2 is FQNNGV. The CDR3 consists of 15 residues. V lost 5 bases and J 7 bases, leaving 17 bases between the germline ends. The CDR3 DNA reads TGTGCCAGCAGCACTCAGACAGTTCGTGTCGGGGAGCTGTTTTTT. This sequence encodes CASSTQTVRVGELFF.

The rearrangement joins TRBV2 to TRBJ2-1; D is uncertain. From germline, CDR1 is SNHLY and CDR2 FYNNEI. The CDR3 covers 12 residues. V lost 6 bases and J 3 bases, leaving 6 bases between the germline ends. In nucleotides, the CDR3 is TGTGCCAGCAGGGCTGACTACAATGAGCAGTTCTTC. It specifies CASRADYNEQFF.

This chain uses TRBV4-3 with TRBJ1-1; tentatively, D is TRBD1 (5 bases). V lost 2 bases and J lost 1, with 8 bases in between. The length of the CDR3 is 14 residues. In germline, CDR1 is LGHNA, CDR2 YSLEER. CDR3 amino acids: CASSQLQGNTEAFF. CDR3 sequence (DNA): TGCGCCAGCAGCCAACTCCAGGGGAACACTGAAGCTTTCTTT.

The CDR3 is CASRKRTGPGWAQYF. The CDR3 region has the DNA TGTGCCAGCCGGAAAAGGACAGGACCTGGGTGGGCCCAGTACTTC. V is TRBV28 and J is TRBJ2-5, with TRBD1 matching 7 bases. The J segment lost 9 bases and the V segment lost 8 bases, leaving 18 bases of the junction unmatched. Germline-derived CDR1 and CDR2 are MDHEN and SYDVKM. The CDR3 contains 15 residues. Based on the CDR3 plus reference TRBV28 and TRBJ2-5, the full variable domain is DVKVTQSSRYLVKRTGEKVFLECVQDMDHENMFWYRQDPGLGLRLIYFSYDVKMKEKGDIPEGYSVSREKKERFSLILESASTNQTSMYLCASRKRTGPGWAQYFGPGTRLLVL.

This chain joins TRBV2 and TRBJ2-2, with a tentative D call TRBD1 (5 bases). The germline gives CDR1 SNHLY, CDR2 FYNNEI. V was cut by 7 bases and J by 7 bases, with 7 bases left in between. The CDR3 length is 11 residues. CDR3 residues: CASTGFGELFF. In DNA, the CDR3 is TGTGCCAGCACAGGGTTCGGGGAGCTGTTTTTT.

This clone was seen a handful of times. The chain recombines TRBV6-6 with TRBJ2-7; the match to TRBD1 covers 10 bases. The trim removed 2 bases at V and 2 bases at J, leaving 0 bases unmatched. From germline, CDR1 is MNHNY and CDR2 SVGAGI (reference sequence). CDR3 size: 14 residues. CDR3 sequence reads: CASSYGTGAYEQYF. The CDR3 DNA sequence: TGTGCCAGCAGTTACGGGACAGGGGCCTACGAGCAGTACTTC.

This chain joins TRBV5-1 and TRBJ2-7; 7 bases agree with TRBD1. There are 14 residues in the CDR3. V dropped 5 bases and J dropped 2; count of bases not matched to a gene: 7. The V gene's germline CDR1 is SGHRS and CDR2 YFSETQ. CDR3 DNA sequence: TGCGCCAGCAGAACGACAGGGATGGCCTACGAGCAGTACTTC. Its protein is CASRTTGMAYEQYF. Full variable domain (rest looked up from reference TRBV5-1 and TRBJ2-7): KAGVTQTPRYLIKTRGQQVTLSCSPISGHRSVSWYQQTPGQGLQFLFEYFSETQRNKGNFPGRFSGRQFSNSRSEMNVSTLELGDSALYLCASRTTGMAYEQYFGPGTRLTVT.

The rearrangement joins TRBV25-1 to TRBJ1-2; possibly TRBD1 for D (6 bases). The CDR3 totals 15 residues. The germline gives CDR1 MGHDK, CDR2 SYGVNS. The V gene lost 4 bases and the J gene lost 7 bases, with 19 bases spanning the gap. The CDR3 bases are TGTGCCAGCAGTGGAACCCGGGGCAGGGGAGCTGGCTACACCTTC. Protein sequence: CASSGTRGRGAGYTF.

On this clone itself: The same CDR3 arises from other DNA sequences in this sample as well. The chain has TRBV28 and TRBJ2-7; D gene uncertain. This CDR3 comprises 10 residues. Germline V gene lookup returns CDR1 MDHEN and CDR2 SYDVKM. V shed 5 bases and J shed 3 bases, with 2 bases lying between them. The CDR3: CASSRYEQYF. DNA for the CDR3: TGTGCCAGCAGTCGCTACGAGCAGTACTTC.

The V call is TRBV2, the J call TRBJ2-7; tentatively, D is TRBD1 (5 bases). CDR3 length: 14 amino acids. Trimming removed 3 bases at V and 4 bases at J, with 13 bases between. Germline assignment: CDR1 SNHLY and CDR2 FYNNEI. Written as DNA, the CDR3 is TGTGCCAGCAGTGATTGGGGCAGTGCGTACGAGCAGTACTTC. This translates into CASSDWGSAYEQYF.

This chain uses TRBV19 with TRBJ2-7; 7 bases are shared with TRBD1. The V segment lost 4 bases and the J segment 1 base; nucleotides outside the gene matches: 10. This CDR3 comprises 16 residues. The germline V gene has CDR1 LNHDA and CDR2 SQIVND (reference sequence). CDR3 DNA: TGTGCCAGTAGTAGGATCGGGACAGTTCTATCCTACGAGCAGTACTTC. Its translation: CASSRIGTVLSYEQYF.

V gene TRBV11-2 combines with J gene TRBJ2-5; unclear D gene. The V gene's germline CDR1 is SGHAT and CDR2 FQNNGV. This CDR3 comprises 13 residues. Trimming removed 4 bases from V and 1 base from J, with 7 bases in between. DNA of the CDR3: TGTGCCAGCAGCTCTAGGTTCCAAGAGACCCAGTACTTC. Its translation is CASSSRFQETQYF.

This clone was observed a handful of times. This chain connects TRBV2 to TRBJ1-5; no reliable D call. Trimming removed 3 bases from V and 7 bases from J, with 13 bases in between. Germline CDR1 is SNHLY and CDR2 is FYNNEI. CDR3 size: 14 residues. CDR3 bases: TGTGCCAGCAGTGAGACTGGTCTTCGACAGCCCCAGCATTTT. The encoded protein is CASSETGLRQPQHF.

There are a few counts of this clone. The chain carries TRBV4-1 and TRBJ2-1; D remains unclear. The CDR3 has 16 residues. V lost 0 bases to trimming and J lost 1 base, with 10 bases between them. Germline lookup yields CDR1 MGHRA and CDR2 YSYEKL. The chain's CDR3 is CASSQDLTGSYNEQFF. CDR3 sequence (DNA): TGCGCCAGCAGCCAAGATCTGACGGGTTCCTACAATGAGCAGTTCTTC.

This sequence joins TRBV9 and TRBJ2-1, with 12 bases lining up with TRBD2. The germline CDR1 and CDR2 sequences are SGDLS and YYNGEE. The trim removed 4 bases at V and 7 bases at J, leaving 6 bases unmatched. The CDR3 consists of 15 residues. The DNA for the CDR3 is TGTGCCAGCAGCTTGACTAGCGGGAGTACGAATGAGCAGTTCTTC. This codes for CASSLTSGSTNEQFF.

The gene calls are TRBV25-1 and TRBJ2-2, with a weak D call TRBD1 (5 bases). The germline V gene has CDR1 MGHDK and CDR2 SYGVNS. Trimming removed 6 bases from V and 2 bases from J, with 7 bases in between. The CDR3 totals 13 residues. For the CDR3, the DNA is TGTGCCAGCAGAGGGGATAACACCGGGGAGCTGTTTTTT. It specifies CASRGDNTGELFF.

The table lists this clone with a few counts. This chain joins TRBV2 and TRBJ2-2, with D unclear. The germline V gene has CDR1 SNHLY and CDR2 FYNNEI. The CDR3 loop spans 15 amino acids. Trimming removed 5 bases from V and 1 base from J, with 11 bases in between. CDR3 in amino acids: CASSYSYGNTGELFF. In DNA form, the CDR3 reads TGTGCCAGCAGTTATAGCTATGGGAACACCGGGGAGCTGTTTTTT.

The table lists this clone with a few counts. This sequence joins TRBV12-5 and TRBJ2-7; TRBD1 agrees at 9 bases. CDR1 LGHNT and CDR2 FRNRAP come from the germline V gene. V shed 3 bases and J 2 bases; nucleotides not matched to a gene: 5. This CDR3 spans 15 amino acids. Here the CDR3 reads CASGLSGTGTYEQYF. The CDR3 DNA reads TGTGCTAGTGGTTTATCCGGGACAGGGACCTACGAGCAGTACTTC.

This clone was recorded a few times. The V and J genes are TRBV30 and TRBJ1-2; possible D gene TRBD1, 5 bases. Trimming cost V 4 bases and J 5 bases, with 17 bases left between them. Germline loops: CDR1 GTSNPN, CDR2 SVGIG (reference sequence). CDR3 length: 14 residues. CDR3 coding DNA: TGTGCCTGGACCATCGCAGGGACTCGTTATGGCTACACCTTC. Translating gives CAWTIAGTRYGYTF. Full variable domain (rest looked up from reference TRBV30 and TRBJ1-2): SQTIHQWPATLVQPVGSPLSLECTVEGTSNPNLYWYRQAAGRGLQLLFYSVGIGQISSEVPQNLSASRPQDRQFILSSKKLLLSDSGFYLCAWTIAGTRYGYTFGSGTRLTVV.

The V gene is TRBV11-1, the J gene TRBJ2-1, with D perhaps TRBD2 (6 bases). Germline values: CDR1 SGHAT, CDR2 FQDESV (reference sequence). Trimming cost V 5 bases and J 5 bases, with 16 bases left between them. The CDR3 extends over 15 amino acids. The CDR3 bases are TGTGCCAGCAGCCAAAGGGACTCGGGCCACAATGAGCAGTTCTTC. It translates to CASSQRDSGHNEQFF.

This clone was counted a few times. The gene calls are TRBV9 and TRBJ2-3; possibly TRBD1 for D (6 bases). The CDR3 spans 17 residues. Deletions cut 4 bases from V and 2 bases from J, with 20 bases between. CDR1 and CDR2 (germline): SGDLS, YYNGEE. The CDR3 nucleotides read TGTGCCAGCAGCTCCCTCACCGGGACACTCTCCACAGATACGCAGTATTTT. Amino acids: CASSSLTGTLSTDTQYF.

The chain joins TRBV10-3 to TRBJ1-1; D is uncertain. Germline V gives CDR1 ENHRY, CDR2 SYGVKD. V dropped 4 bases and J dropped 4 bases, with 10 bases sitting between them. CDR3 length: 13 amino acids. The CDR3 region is CAISGVGGTEAFF. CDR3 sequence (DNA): TGTGCCATCAGTGGGGTGGGAGGCACTGAAGCTTTCTTT.